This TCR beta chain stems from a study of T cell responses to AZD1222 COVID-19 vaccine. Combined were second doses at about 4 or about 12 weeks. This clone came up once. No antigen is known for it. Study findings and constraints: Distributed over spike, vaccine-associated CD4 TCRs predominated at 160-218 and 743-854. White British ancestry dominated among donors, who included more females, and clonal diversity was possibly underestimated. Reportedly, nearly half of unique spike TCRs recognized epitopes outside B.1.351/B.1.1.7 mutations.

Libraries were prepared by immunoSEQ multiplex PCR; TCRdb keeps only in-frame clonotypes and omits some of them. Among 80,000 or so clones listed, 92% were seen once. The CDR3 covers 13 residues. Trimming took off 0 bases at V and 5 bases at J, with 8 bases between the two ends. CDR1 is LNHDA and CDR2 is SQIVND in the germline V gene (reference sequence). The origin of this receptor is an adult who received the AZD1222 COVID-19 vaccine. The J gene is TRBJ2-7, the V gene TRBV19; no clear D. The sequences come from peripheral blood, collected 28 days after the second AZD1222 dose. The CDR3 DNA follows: TGTGCCAGTAGTATAGACCGGCAGGACGAGCAGTACTTC. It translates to CASSIDRQDEQYF.